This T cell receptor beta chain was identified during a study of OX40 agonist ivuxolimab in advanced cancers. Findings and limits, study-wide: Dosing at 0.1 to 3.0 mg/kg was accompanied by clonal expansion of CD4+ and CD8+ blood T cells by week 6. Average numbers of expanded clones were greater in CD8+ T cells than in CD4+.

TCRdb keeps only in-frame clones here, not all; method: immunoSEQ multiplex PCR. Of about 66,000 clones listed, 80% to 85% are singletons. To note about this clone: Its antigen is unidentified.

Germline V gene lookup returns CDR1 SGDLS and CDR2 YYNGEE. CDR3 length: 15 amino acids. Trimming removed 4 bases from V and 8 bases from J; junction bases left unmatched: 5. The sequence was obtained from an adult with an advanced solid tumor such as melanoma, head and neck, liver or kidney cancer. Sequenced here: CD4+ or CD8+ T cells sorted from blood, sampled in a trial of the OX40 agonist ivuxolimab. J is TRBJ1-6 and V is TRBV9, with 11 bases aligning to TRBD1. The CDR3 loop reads CASSFGQGADSPLHF. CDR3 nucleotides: TGTGCCAGCAGCTTTGGACAGGGGGCTGATTCACCCCTCCACTTT. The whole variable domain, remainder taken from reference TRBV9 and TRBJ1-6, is DSGVTQTPKHLITATGQRVTLRCSPRSGDLSVYWYQQSLDQGLQFLIQYYNGEERAKGNILERFSAQQFPDLHSELNLSSLELGDSALYFCASSFGQGADSPLHFGNGTRLTVT.